The 31 T cell receptor beta chains below were found in one sample sequenced in a study of shared clonotypes between healthy human individuals. Sequencing used immunoSEQ multiplex PCR; TCRdb keeps in-frame clones, though not all of them. The sample records hundreds of thousands of clones, roughly 70% being singletons. Sequenced sample: memory CD4+ T cells sorted from blood. Stated subset: CD45RA-negative fraction. The receptors were sampled from a woman under 40 in good health.

The gene calls are TRBV5-1 and TRBJ2-5, with TRBD2 matching over 12 bases. The germline gives CDR1 SGHRS, CDR2 YFSETQ. This CDR3 is built from 14 residues. The ends lost 3 bases at V and 5 bases at J; junction bases unmatched: 2. The CDR3 DNA follows: TGCGCCAGCAGCTCTGGGACTAGCGGGGAGACCCAGTACTTC. Its protein product is CASSSGTSGETQYF.

V usage is TRBV19 and J usage is TRBJ2-1; 11 bases fit TRBD2. This CDR3 comprises 16 residues. With 5 bases clipped from V and 7 bases from J, the junction kept 10 bases outside the gene matches. Germline CDR1 is LNHDA and CDR2 is SQIVND (reference sequence). DNA of the CDR3: TGTGCCAGTAGTCCAAGGACTAGCGGGCCCCTAAATGAGCAGTTCTTC. This sequence encodes CASSPRTSGPLNEQFF.

V is TRBV19 and J is TRBJ2-3, with a tentative D call TRBD1 (6 bases). The CDR3 sequence is 15 residues long. Germline V CDR1 and CDR2: LNHDA, SQIVND (reference sequence). Trimming took 4 bases from V and 1 from J, leaving 12 bases between them. CDR3 protein: CASSRQVSGTDTQYF. The CDR3 DNA sequence: TGTGCCAGTAGTAGACAGGTTAGCGGCACAGATACGCAGTATTTT.

CDR3: CAHGTVKNEKLFF. The CDR3, as DNA: TGTGCCCATGGGACGGTCAAGAATGAAAAACTGTTTTTT. The gene calls are TRBV6-1 and TRBJ1-4; possible D gene TRBD1, 5 bases. Germline loops: CDR1 MNHNS, CDR2 SASEGT. The CDR3 totals 13 residues. With 11 bases removed from V and 5 bases from J, the gap between germline ends came to 15 bases.

The rearrangement links TRBV19 to TRBJ1-1, with D maybe TRBD1 (6 bases). Germline V CDR1 and CDR2: LNHDA, SQIVND (reference sequence). The CDR3 sequence is 17 residues long. V was clipped by 7 bases and J by 2 bases, with 23 bases between them. The CDR3 loop reads CASKGDKGIQRNTEAFF. The CDR3 region has the DNA TGTGCCAGTAAGGGGGATAAGGGAATCCAACGAAACACTGAAGCTTTCTTT.

A word on this clone: One end of the junction does not line up with germline, which may come from a read error. J is TRBJ2-7 and V is TRBV4-1, with 7 bases that match TRBD2. There are 16 residues in the CDR3. Germline-derived CDR1 and CDR2 are MGHRA and YSYEKL. The CDR3 spells CASSQDPGGSIYGQYF. The CDR3 bases are TGCGCCAGCAGCCAAGATCCAGGCGGGAGCATTTACGGGCAGTACTTC.

The chain has TRBV28 and TRBJ1-4, with TRBD1 as a possible D gene (6 bases). The CDR3 length is 17 residues. Trimming stripped 10 bases from V and 4 bases from J, with 25 bases between. Germline V lookup: CDR1 MDHEN, CDR2 SYDVKM. CDR3 sequence: CATGRVGWGLSNEKLFF. DNA for the CDR3: TGTGCCACCGGACGAGTTGGCTGGGGGCTGAGTAATGAAAAACTGTTTTTT.

This chain joins TRBV4-1 and TRBJ2-1; D might be TRBD1 or TRBD2, each matching 6 bases. Germline lookup yields CDR1 MGHRA and CDR2 YSYEKL. The CDR3 sequence is 16 residues long. V lost 1 base, J lost 6 bases, and 16 bases lay in between. The CDR3 here is CASSQANSEGGNEQFF. The CDR3 nucleotides read TGCGCCAGCAGCCAAGCTAACTCCGAGGGGGGCAATGAGCAGTTCTTC.

This clone was found a few times. The chain is built from TRBV28 and TRBJ1-2; no clear D. The CDR3 spans 14 residues. The germline V gene encodes CDR1 MDHEN and CDR2 SYDVKM. The germline V and J ends were trimmed by 6 bases and 3 bases, with 14 bases remaining between them. CDR3 DNA sequence: TGTGCCAGCAGACCTGAAGGGTACGACTATGGCTACACCTTC. This encodes CASRPEGYDYGYTF.

V gene TRBV18 combines with J gene TRBJ2-5, with D perhaps matching TRBD1 or TRBD2 (5 bases each). Germline CDR1 and CDR2: KGHSH and LQKENI. V lost 5 bases, J lost 3 bases, and 13 bases lay in between. The CDR3 has 14 amino acids. Here the CDR3 reads CASSSRVGEETQYF. The DNA for the CDR3 is TGTGCCAGCTCATCCAGGGTGGGGGAAGAGACCCAGTACTTC.

Points on this clone: This may be a read error: a much more frequent sequence differs by one nucleotide. The sample contains more than one DNA sequence encoding this CDR3. The rearrangement links TRBV6-5 to TRBJ2-3; D gene unclear. This CDR3 comprises 11 residues. Germline loops: CDR1 MNHEY, CDR2 SVGAGI. With 2 bases removed from V and 6 bases from J, the gap between germline ends came to 3 bases. The CDR3 loop is CASSYRDTQYF. In DNA form, the CDR3 reads TGTGCCAGCAGTTACCGTGATACGCAGTATTTT.

The chain is built from TRBV27 and TRBJ1-2; D not resolved. V gave up 5 bases and J gave up 8 bases, with 21 bases separating them. CDR1 and CDR2 (germline): MNHEY, SMNVEV (reference sequence). CDR3 length: 15 amino acids. The CDR3 DNA reads TGTGCCAGCAGTCCGGGAACGGGTGCGAGACGAGGCTACACCTTC. Protein product: CASSPGTGARRGYTF.

This chain joins TRBV10-2 and TRBJ1-1; D call uncertain. CDR1 and CDR2 from the germline V gene are WSHSY and SAAADI. Trimming removed 4 bases from V and 1 base from J, with 7 bases in between. This CDR3 comprises 13 residues. The CDR3, as DNA: TGCGCCAGCAGTGTGGCACCGAACACTGAAGCTTTCTTT. Encoded protein: CASSVAPNTEAFF.

The J gene is TRBJ1-3, the V gene TRBV2; D unresolved. V was cut by 4 bases and J by 6 bases, with 7 bases left in between. This CDR3 is built from 12 residues. Germline loops: CDR1 SNHLY, CDR2 FYNNEI. In DNA form, the CDR3 reads TGTGCCAGCAGTGCGTTTGAAAACACCATATATTTT. The encoded protein is CASSAFENTIYF.

This clone has only a few counts. The chain recombines TRBV7-9 with TRBJ1-4; D is unclear. Germline CDR1 is SEHNR and CDR2 is FQNEAQ (reference sequence). V was pared by 6 bases and J by 8 bases, with 10 bases between. The CDR3 runs 12 residues. The CDR3 nucleotides are TGTGCCAGCAGAAAGGCTCGGGAAAAACTGTTTTTT. Its translation is CASRKAREKLFF. The full variable domain, with the rest looked up from reference TRBV7-9 and TRBJ1-4, is DTGVSQNPRHKITKRGQNVTFRCDPISEHNRLYWYRQTLGQGPEFLTYFQNEAQLEKSRLLSDRFSAERPKGSFSTLEIQRTEQGDSAMYLCASRKAREKLFFGSGTQLSVL.

The V gene is TRBV28, the J gene TRBJ2-7; possible D gene TRBD1, 6 bases. The CDR3 contains 14 residues. The V and J ends lost 6 bases and 0 bases respectively, with 12 bases between them. In germline, CDR1 is MDHEN, CDR2 SYDVKM. The CDR3 bases are TGTGCCAGCAGGAAGTCAGGGGACTCCTACGAGCAGTACTTC. Translated: CASRKSGDSYEQYF. Based on the CDR3 plus reference TRBV28 and TRBJ2-7, the full variable domain is DVKVTQSSRYLVKRTGEKVFLECVQDMDHENMFWYRQDPGLGLRLIYFSYDVKMKEKGDIPEGYSVSREKKERFSLILESASTNQTSMYLCASRKSGDSYEQYFGPGTRLTVT.

This clone was counted at least ten times. The chain carries TRBV25-1 and TRBJ2-1; 7 bases align to TRBD2. Germline trimming cut 1 base from V and 5 bases from J; bases unmatched to any gene: 14. The CDR3 spans 18 residues. In germline, CDR1 is MGHDK, CDR2 SYGVNS. The DNA of the CDR3 is TGTGCCAGCAGTGAATGGGCGGGGAGGGATGAACTCGACAATGAGCAGTTCTTC. Encoded protein: CASSEWAGRDELDNEQFF.

This chain connects TRBV19 to TRBJ2-5; possible D gene TRBD1, 5 bases. V was shortened by 6 bases and J by 5 bases, with 22 bases between the two germline ends. CDR1 is LNHDA and CDR2 is SQIVND in the germline V gene (reference sequence). CDR3 length equals 16 residues. The CDR3 reads CASRPRQLLSCETQYF. CDR3 DNA sequence: TGTGCCAGTAGGCCCCGACAGTTACTAAGCTGTGAGACCCAGTACTTC. Full variable domain (missing parts from reference TRBV19 and TRBJ2-5): DGGITQSPKYLFRKEGQNVTLSCEQNLNHDAMYWYRQDPGQGLRLIYYSQIVNDFQKGDIAEGYSVSREKKESFPLTVTSAQKNPTAFYLCASRPRQLLSCETQYFGPGTRLLVL.

J is TRBJ2-3 and V is TRBV19, with D possibly TRBD1 on 5 matching bases. The CDR3 totals 13 residues. Germline lookup yields CDR1 LNHDA and CDR2 SQIVND (reference sequence). V was shortened by 9 bases and J by 2 bases, with 12 bases between the two germline ends. The CDR3 nucleotides read TGTGCCAGCGGACATTCTCACACAGATACGCAGTATTTT. Encoded protein: CASGHSHTDTQYF. Based on the CDR3 plus reference TRBV19 and TRBJ2-3, the full variable domain is DGGITQSPKYLFRKEGQNVTLSCEQNLNHDAMYWYRQDPGQGLRLIYYSQIVNDFQKGDIAEGYSVSREKKESFPLTVTSAQKNPTAFYLCASGHSHTDTQYFGPGTRLTVL.

This chain uses TRBV5-1 with TRBJ2-7; TRBD1 aligns across 7 bases. Germline V gene sequence: CDR1 SGHRS, CDR2 YFSETQ. This CDR3 is built from 16 residues. V dropped 2 bases and J dropped 3; count of bases not matched to a gene: 11. CDR3 residues: CASSFNTIRDSYEQYF. In DNA, the CDR3 is TGCGCCAGCAGCTTTAACACGATCCGGGACAGCTACGAGCAGTACTTC.

CDR3 region: CASSQGTGYYEQYF. DNA for the CDR3: TGTGCCAGCAGCCAAGGGACTGGGTACTACGAGCAGTACTTC. The V gene is TRBV4-2, the J gene TRBJ2-7, with D perhaps matching TRBD2 (5 bases). Trimming removed 1 base from V and 3 bases from J, with 10 bases in between. Looked up from germline, CDR1 is LGHNA and CDR2 is YNFKEQ. The CDR3 extends over 14 amino acids.

The rearrangement uses TRBV7-8 and TRBJ2-5; D gene uncertain. The DNA matches TRBJ2-7 better at its end, which makes the J call doubtful. The CDR3 contains 15 residues. Germline CDR1 SGHVS, CDR2 FQNEAQ. The CDR3 protein is CASSADNPGSYEQYF. In nucleotides, the CDR3 is TGTGCCAGCAGCGCAGATAATCCGGGCTCCTACGAGCAGTACTTC.

V is TRBV5-1 and J is TRBJ2-7; possible D gene TRBD2, 5 bases. CDR1 is SGHRS and CDR2 is YFSETQ in the germline V gene. This CDR3 is built from 14 residues. V gave up 1 base and J gave up 7 bases, with 15 bases separating them. The CDR3 DNA reads TGCGCCAGCAGCTTGCCAACTCCCTCGGGGGAGCAGTACTTC. Amino acids: CASSLPTPSGEQYF. The whole variable domain, remainder taken from reference TRBV5-1 and TRBJ2-7, is KAGVTQTPRYLIKTRGQQVTLSCSPISGHRSVSWYQQTPGQGLQFLFEYFSETQRNKGNFPGRFSGRQFSNSRSEMNVSTLELGDSALYLCASSLPTPSGEQYFGPGTRLTVT.

The chain employs TRBV30 and TRBJ2-3, with D hard to call. The V end lost 0 bases, the J end lost 0 bases, and 4 bases lay between the germline ends. This CDR3 is 13 amino acids long. Germline CDR1 and CDR2: GTSNPN and SVGIG (reference sequence). CDR3 nucleotide sequence: TGTGCCTGGAGTGTTGGTAGCACAGATACGCAGTATTTT. This codes for CAWSVGSTDTQYF.

The chain is built from TRBV5-1 and TRBJ1-3, with D perhaps matching TRBD1 (5 bases). The CDR3 length is 14 residues. Trimming took off 1 base at V and 3 bases at J, with 8 bases between the two ends. Germline V gene lookup returns CDR1 SGHRS and CDR2 YFSETQ. CDR3 loop: CASSLQTDGNTIYF. The CDR3 DNA follows: TGCGCCAGCAGCTTGCAGACAGATGGAAACACCATATATTTT.

V gene TRBV7-9 combines with J gene TRBJ2-1, with no clear D. Germline V gives CDR1 SEHNR, CDR2 FQNEAQ (reference sequence). Trimming removed 5 bases from V and 8 bases from J, with 13 bases in between. The CDR3 is made up of 13 amino acids. The chain's CDR3 is CASSPHYADEQFF. The CDR3 nucleotides read TGTGCCAGCAGCCCCCACTACGCCGATGAGCAGTTCTTC.

The DNA for the CDR3 is TGTGCCAGTAGTTTTATCGGACAGGGGGCACCCAATGAGCAGTTCTTC. Its protein product is CASSFIGQGAPNEQFF. The V and J genes are TRBV19 and TRBJ2-1, with 11 nucleotides matching TRBD1. The trim removed 5 bases at V and 6 bases at J, leaving 9 bases unmatched. The V gene's germline CDR1 is LNHDA and CDR2 SQIVND (reference sequence). The CDR3 has 16 amino acids.

The genes are TRBV11-2 and TRBJ1-1; D gene ambiguous. Germline V CDR1 and CDR2: SGHAT, FQNNGV. This CDR3 region has 14 residues. Trimming shortened V by 0 bases and J by 9 bases, and 14 bases separated the two germline ends. CDR3 sequence reads: CASSLDGQAVQAFF. In DNA form, the CDR3 reads TGTGCCAGCAGCTTAGATGGGCAGGCGGTTCAAGCTTTCTTT.

The gene calls are TRBV28 and TRBJ1-1; D is unclear. The germline gives CDR1 MDHEN, CDR2 SYDVKM. The CDR3 has 11 residues. Trimming removed 7 bases at V and 6 bases at J, with 9 bases between. The CDR3 coding sequence is TGTGCCAGCAAAGGGCGGGCTGAAGCTTTCTTT. This translates into CASKGRAEAFF.

CDR3 residues: CASSDVDRGPDTQYF. As DNA, the CDR3 is TGTGCCAGCAGTGACGTGGACAGGGGCCCAGATACGCAGTATTTT. The rearrangement uses TRBV2 and TRBJ2-3, with TRBD1 identical over 9 bases. V gave up 3 bases and J gave up 4 bases; unmatched junction bases: 5. Germline V lookup: CDR1 SNHLY, CDR2 FYNNEI. The CDR3 extends over 15 amino acids.

The J gene is TRBJ2-2, the V gene TRBV5-1; no reliable D call. V lost 4 bases to trimming and J lost 2 bases, with 15 bases between them. This CDR3 is built from 16 residues. Germline V gene lookup returns CDR1 SGHRS and CDR2 YFSETQ. CDR3: CASSPQLVTNTGELFF. The CDR3 nucleotides read TGCGCCAGCAGCCCCCAACTCGTAACAAACACCGGGGAGCTGTTTTTT. Full variable domain (rest looked up from reference TRBV5-1 and TRBJ2-2): KAGVTQTPRYLIKTRGQQVTLSCSPISGHRSVSWYQQTPGQGLQFLFEYFSETQRNKGNFPGRFSGRQFSNSRSEMNVSTLELGDSALYLCASSPQLVTNTGELFFGEGSRLTVL.